The 2 T cell receptor beta chains below were found in one sample sequenced in a study of CXCR3-negative and CXCR3-positive naive CD8 T cells. General study results and limits: TRB CDR3s were more hydrophobic in CXCR3-positive than in CXCR3-negative naive cells.

UMI-labeled TRB cDNA libraries were prepared by 5' RACE. After re-calling the 5' RACE reads, TCRdb lists one entry per CDR3 protein, DNA absent. This sample contains about 90,000 distinct CDR3 sequences. Their cognate antigens are unknown. Sample: naive CXCR3+ CD8+ T cells from blood. The subset: CD45RO-CCR7+CD27+CD95- naive CD8+ T cells expressing CXCR3 (TNR3+). All receptors come from a human donor in good health. Some clones in this sample may be carry-over from other donors' samples.

The V gene is TRBV29-1, the J gene TRBJ1-2. The CDR3 consists of 13 residues. The V gene's germline CDR1 is SQVTM and CDR2 ANQGSEA. The CDR3 spells CSVEGTLNYGYTF.

The chain couples TRBV5-1 to TRBJ2-7; absent DNA, TCRdb's TRBD1 call cannot be checked. CDR1 SGHRS and CDR2 YFSETQ come from the germline V gene. There are 15 residues in the CDR3. The CDR3 spells CASSFLPGASYEQYF.